This TCR beta chain derives from a study of blood T cell repertoires in COVID-19. Study at large: Both acute and convalescent COVID-19 samples were obtained from the United States, Italy and Spain. T cells, B-cell-depleted T cells, or PBMCs provided the cDNA or gDNA that served as material.

Measured with immunoSEQ multiplex PCR; TCRdb has only the in-frame clones, and not every one. The sample lists 150,000 to 200,000 clones, around four fifths seen once, with 4.5% to 5.5% in the top ten. J gave up 7 bases and V 1 base, and 4 bases lay outside the gene matches. Germline V CDR1 and CDR2: SGHTA, FQGNSA. The length of the CDR3 is 15 residues. The chain carries TRBV7-2 and TRBJ1-5, with 10 bases identical to TRBD1. Sequences were obtained from peripheral blood. This receptor was taken from a young woman with acute or convalescent COVID-19. CDR3 coding DNA: TGTGCCAGCAGCTTAGGGGGACAGGGGAGCCAGCCCCAGCATTTT. Protein product: CASSLGGQGSQPQHF.